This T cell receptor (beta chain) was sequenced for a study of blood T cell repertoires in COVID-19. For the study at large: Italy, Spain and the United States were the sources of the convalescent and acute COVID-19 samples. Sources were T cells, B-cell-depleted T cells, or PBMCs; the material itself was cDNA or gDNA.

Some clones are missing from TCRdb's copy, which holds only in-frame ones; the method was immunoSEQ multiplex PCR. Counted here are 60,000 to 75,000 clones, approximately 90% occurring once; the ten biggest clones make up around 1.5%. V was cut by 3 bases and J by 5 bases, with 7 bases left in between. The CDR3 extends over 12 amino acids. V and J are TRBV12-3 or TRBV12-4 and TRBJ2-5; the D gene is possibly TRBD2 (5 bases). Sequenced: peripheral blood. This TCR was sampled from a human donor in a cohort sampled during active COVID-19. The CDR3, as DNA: TGTGCCAGCAGTTTTAGGAGGGAGACCCAGTACTTC. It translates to CASSFRRETQYF.